This TCR beta chain is from a study of spatial heterogeneity in lung cancer. Study overall: Detection consistently captured more beta-chain sequences than alpha-chain sequences. Unique TCR and UMI combinations averaged more than ten appearances each in raw reads.

Germline V gives CDR1 SGDLS, CDR2 YYNGEE. The CDR3 covers 14 residues. V was pared by 2 bases and J by 1 base, with 10 bases between. Documented time point: sample taken at primary tumor resection. Unsorted samples of tumor, nontumor lung or frozen PBMC had their whole RNA sequenced. Donors were over 70 untreated early-stage non-small cell lung cancer patients. This clonotype was seen at least ten times. One entry per CDR3 protein, called by TCRdb with MiXCR from the 5' RACE reads. Among approximately 38,000 distinct CDR3 sequences listed, around 5.8% were seen once. The specimen was PBMCs, collected at surgery. J is TRBJ2-7 and V is TRBV9; no clear D. The TCR sequence derives from a male donor with early-stage non-small cell lung cancer. The CDR3 sequence is CASSVTSDSYEQYF. The CDR3 DNA follows: TGTGCCAGCAGCGTTACCAGCGATTCCTACGAGCAGTACTTC.